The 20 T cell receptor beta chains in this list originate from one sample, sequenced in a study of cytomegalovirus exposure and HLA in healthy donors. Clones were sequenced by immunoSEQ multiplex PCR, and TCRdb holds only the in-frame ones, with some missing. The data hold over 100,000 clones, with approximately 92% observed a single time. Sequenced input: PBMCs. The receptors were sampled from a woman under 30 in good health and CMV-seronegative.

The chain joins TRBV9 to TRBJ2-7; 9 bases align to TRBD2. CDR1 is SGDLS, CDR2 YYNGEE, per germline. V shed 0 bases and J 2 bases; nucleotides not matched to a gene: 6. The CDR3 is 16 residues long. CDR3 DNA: TGTGCCAGCAGCGTAGGACTAGCGGAACCAACCTACGAGCAGTACTTC. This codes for CASSVGLAEPTYEQYF.

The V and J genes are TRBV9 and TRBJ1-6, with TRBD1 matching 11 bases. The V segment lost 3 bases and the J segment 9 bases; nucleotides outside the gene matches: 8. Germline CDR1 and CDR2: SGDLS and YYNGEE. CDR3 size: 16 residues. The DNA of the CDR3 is TGTGCCAGCAGCGGGGGAGGACAGGGGGCAATTTCACCCCTCCACTTT. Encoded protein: CASSGGGQGAISPLHF.

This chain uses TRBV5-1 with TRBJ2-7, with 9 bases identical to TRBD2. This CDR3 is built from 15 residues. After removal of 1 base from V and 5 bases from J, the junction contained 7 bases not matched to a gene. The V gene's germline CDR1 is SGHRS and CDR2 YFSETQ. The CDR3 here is CASSLTLAGVHEQYF. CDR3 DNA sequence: TGCGCCAGCAGCTTGACGTTAGCGGGGGTACACGAGCAGTACTTC.

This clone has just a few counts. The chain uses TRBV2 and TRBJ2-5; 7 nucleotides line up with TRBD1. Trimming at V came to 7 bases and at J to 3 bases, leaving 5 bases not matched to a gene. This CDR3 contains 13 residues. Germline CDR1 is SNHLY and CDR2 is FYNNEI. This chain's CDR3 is CASNRQGEETQYF. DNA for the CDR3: TGTGCCAGCAATCGACAGGGTGAAGAGACCCAGTACTTC.

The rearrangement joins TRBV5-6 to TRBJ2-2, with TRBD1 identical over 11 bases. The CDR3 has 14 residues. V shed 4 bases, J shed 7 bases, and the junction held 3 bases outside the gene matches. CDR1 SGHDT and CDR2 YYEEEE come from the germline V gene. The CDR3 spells CASSPGTGGGELFF. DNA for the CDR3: TGTGCCAGCAGCCCCGGGACAGGGGGCGGGGAGCTGTTTTTT.

The CDR3 reads CASSLRAVTDTQYF. The CDR3 nucleotides read TGTGCCAGCAGCCTCCGCGCTGTCACAGATACGCAGTATTTT. V gene TRBV13 combines with J gene TRBJ2-3, with D hard to call. CDR1 and CDR2 from the germline V gene are PRHDT and FYEKMQ (reference sequence). V was shortened by 5 bases and J by 2 bases, with 11 bases between the two germline ends. The CDR3 runs to 14 residues.

In DNA, the CDR3 is TGCGCCAGCAGCACCGGACAGGGATGGGTTTCTGGAAACACCATATATTTT. Its translation is CASSTGQGWVSGNTIYF. V and J are TRBV5-1 and TRBJ1-3, with 8 bases identical to TRBD1. The CDR3 contains 17 residues. V shed 4 bases, J shed 1 base, and the junction held 10 bases outside the gene matches. From germline, CDR1 is SGHRS and CDR2 YFSETQ.

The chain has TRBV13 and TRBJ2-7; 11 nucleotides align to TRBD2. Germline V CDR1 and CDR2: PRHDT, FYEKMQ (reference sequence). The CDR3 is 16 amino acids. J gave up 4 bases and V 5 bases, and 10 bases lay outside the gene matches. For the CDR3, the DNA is TGTGCCAGCAGCGGAAGGACTAGCGGGTTCATTTACGAGCAGTACTTC. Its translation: CASSGRTSGFIYEQYF.

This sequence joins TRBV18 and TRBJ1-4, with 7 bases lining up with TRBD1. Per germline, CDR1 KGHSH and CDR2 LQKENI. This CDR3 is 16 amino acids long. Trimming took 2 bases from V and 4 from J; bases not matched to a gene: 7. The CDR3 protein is CASSPALTGLNEKLFF. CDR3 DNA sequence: TGTGCCAGCTCACCAGCCCTGACAGGGCTTAATGAAAAACTGTTTTTT.

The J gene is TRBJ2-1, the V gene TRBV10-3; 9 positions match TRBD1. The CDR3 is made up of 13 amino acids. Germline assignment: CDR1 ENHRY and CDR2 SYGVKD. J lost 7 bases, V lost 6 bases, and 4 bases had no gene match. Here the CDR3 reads CAIRDRGINEQFF. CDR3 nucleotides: TGTGCCATCAGGGACAGGGGAATTAATGAGCAGTTCTTC.

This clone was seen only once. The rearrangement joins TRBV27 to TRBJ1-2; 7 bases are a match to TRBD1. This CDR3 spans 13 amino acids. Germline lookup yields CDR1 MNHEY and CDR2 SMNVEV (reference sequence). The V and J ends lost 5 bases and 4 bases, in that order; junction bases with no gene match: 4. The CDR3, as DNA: TGTGCCAGCAGTCCGGGACAGCTCTATGGCTACACCTTC. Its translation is CASSPGQLYGYTF.

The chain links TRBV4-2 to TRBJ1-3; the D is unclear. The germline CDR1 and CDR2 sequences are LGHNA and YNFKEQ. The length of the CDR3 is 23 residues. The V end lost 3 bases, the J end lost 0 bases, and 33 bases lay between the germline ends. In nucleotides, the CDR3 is TGTGCCAGCAGCCACTTCTCGACGTGGTCGGCCGGGAGAACAGATCTCTCTGGAAACACCATATATTTT. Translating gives CASSHFSTWSAGRTDLSGNTIYF.

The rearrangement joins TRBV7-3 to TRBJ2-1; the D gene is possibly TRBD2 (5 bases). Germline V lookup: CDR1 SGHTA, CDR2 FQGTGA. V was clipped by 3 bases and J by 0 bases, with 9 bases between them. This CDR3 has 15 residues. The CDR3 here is CASSFVRDSYNEQFF. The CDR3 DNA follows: TGTGCCAGCAGCTTCGTCCGGGACTCCTACAATGAGCAGTTCTTC.

CDR3 in amino acids: CASSLIGAVNQPQHF. The CDR3, as DNA: TGCGCCAGCAGCTTGATTGGGGCAGTCAATCAGCCCCAGCATTTT. The chain is built from TRBV5-1 and TRBJ1-5, with D perhaps TRBD1 (5 bases). The CDR3 runs 15 residues. CDR1 is SGHRS, CDR2 YFSETQ, per germline. Trimming stripped 1 base from V and 3 bases from J, with 11 bases between.

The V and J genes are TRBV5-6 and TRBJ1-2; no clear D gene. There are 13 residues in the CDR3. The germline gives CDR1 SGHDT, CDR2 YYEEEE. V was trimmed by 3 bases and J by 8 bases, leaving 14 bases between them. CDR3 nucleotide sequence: TGTGCCAGCAGCTCGTCGGGTCTTATGGGCTACACCTTC. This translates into CASSSSGLMGYTF.

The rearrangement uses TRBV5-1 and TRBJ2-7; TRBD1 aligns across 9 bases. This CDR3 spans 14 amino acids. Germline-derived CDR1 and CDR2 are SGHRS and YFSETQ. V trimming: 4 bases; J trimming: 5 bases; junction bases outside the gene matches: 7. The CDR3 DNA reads TGCGCCAGCAGCGGGGGGACAGGGTCTCACGAGCAGTACTTC. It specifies CASSGGTGSHEQYF.

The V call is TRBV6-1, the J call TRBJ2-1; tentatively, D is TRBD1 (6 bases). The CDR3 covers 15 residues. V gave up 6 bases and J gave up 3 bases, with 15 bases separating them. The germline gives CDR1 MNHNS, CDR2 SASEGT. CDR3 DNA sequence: TGTGCCAGCAGCCTACAGGGTGGTGGCTACAATGAGCAGTTCTTC. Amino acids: CASSLQGGGYNEQFF.

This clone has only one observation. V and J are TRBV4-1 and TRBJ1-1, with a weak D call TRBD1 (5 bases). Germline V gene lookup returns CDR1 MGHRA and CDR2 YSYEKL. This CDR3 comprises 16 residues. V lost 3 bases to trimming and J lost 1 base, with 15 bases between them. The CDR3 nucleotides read TGCGCCAGCAGCCATTCGACAGACCTCGCGAACACTGAAGCTTTCTTT. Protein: CASSHSTDLANTEAFF.

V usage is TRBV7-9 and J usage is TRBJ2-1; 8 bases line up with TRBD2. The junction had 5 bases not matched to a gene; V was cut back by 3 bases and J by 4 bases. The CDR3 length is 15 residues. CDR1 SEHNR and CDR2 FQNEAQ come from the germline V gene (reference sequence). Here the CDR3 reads CASSLGLAGYNEQFF. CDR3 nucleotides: TGTGCCAGCAGCTTGGGATTAGCGGGATACAATGAGCAGTTCTTC.

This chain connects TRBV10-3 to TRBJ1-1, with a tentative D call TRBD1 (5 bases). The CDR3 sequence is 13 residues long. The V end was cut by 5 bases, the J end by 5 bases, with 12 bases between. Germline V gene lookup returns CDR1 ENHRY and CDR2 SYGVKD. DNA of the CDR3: TGTGCCATCAGTAGGAGGGGCGATACTGAAGCTTTCTTT. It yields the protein CAISRRGDTEAFF.